The 25 T cell receptor beta chains below all came from one sample that was sequenced in a study of T cells in Graves' hyperthyroidism and ophthalmopathy. Amplification of TCR beta CDR3 regions was performed using RNA transcripts as template. HTBI primers drove first-round RT-PCR of the TCR CDR3. TCRdb redid the calling of the multiplex PCR reads with MiXCR, one entry per CDR3 protein. The top ten clones hold about 60% of a sample with under 300,000 distinct CDR3 sequences, around 22% of them seen once. Sequencing input: blood. The receptors were sampled from a man younger than 40 with Graves' ophthalmopathy.

This clonotype was picked up a small number of times. The chain is built from TRBV7-9 and TRBJ2-6; D not certain. Trimming left V 5 bases short and J 0 bases short, with 8 bases between. Germline assignment: CDR1 SEHNR and CDR2 FQNEAQ (reference sequence). The CDR3 runs to 15 residues. DNA of the CDR3: TGTGCCAGCAGCACAACAGTCTCTGGGGCCAACGTCCTGACTTTC. As protein: CASSTTVSGANVLTF. Combining the CDR3 with reference TRBV7-9 and TRBJ2-6 gives the whole variable domain DTGVSQNPRHKITKRGQNVTFRCDPISEHNRLYWYRQTLGQGPEFLTYFQNEAQLEKSRLLSDRFSAERPKGSFSTLEIQRTEQGDSAMYLCASSTTVSGANVLTFGAGSRLTVL.

This clonotype was seen ten or more times. This sequence joins TRBV12-3 or TRBV12-4 and TRBJ2-2; 8 nucleotides match TRBD1. The CDR3 length is 12 residues. V was clipped by 7 bases and J by 11 bases; unmatched bases: 6. In DNA, the CDR3 is TGTGCCAGCACCTCGGACAGGGTAGAGCTGTTTTTT. Its protein product is CASTSDRVELFF.

The table lists this clonotype with many counts. The V gene is TRBV18, the J gene TRBJ2-1; D is unclear. CDR3 length: 12 amino acids. V lost 3 bases to trimming and J lost 7 bases, with 7 bases between them. Germline lookup yields CDR1 KGHSH and CDR2 LQKENI. As DNA, the CDR3 is TGTGCCAGCTCACCGGCACGGAATGAGCAGTTCTTC. Amino acid sequence: CASSPARNEQFF.

The chain carries TRBV6-5 and TRBJ1-6; D possibly corresponds to TRBD1 (6 bases). Deletions cut 2 bases from V and 4 bases from J, with 15 bases between. The CDR3 spans 17 residues. Germline V lookup: CDR1 MNHEY, CDR2 SVGAGI. CDR3 sequence reads: CASSYLPGQKYNSPLHF. In nucleotides, the CDR3 is TGTGCCAGCAGTTACCTTCCGGGACAAAAATATAATTCACCCCTCCACTTT.

This clonotype was seen repeatedly, ten times or more. V usage is TRBV24-1 and J usage is TRBJ2-1, with D perhaps TRBD2 (6 bases). Germline values: CDR1 KGHDR, CDR2 SFDVKD. Trimming pared 3 bases from V and 0 bases from J, leaving 17 bases between. The CDR3 totals 18 residues. CDR3 in amino acids: CATSDPRLVASSYNEQFF. CDR3 nucleotide sequence: TGTGCCACCAGTGATCCCCGACTAGTCGCTAGCTCCTACAATGAGCAGTTCTTC.

The genes are TRBV20-1 and TRBJ2-2, with TRBD2 identical over 16 bases. CDR3 length: 16 amino acids. Trimming took 3 bases from V and 4 from J; bases not matched to a gene: 2. Germline V gives CDR1 DFQATT, CDR2 SNEGSKA (reference sequence). The CDR3 protein is CSARGLAGGPTGELFF. In DNA, the CDR3 is TGCAGTGCTAGGGGACTAGCGGGAGGGCCCACCGGGGAGCTGTTTTTT.

The chain joins TRBV11-1 to TRBJ2-1; 15 nucleotides line up with TRBD2. V lost 0 bases to trimming and J lost 7 bases; unmatched junction nucleotides: 1. CDR3 size: 16 residues. Germline V CDR1 and CDR2: SGHAT, FQDESV (reference sequence). CDR3 sequence (DNA): TGTGCCAGCAGCTTAGCCGGGACTAGCGGGAGGAATGAGCAGTTCTTC. This encodes CASSLAGTSGRNEQFF.

The gene calls are TRBV28 and TRBJ1-6; TRBD1 is a possible D gene (5 bases). Trimming removed 1 base at V and 16 bases at J, with 17 bases between. CDR1 is MDHEN and CDR2 is SYDVKM in the germline V gene. This CDR3 spans 14 amino acids. In nucleotides, the CDR3 is TGTGCCAGCAGTTTATCCACAGGCAGCCGGGCTCTCCACTTT. Encoded protein: CASSLSTGSRALHF.

This clonotype was found many times. The chain has TRBV5-1 and TRBJ1-1; the D is unclear. The CDR3 runs to 14 residues. The V and J ends lost 0 bases and 2 bases respectively, with 8 bases between them. The germline gives CDR1 SGHRS, CDR2 YFSETQ. CDR3 residues: CASSLDNPNTEAFF. The CDR3 bases are TGCGCCAGCAGCTTGGATAACCCAAACACTGAAGCTTTCTTT.

This clonotype was recorded at least ten times. V and J are TRBV30 and TRBJ2-7; no clear D gene. Trimming removed 8 bases from V and 3 bases from J, with 8 bases in between. CDR3 length: 10 residues. Germline V gene sequence: CDR1 GTSNPN, CDR2 SVGIG (reference sequence). The CDR3 region is CALGLYEQYF. The CDR3 nucleotides read TGTGCCCTGGGCCTCTACGAGCAGTACTTC.

The CDR3 DNA follows: TGTGCCACCAGTGATCAGACAGGCTCTGCCTATGGCTACACCTTC. It specifies CATSDQTGSAYGYTF. V gene TRBV24-1 combines with J gene TRBJ1-2; TRBD1 is a possible D gene (6 bases). Germline CDR1 is KGHDR and CDR2 is SFDVKD. The length of the CDR3 is 15 residues. V lost 3 bases and J lost 4, with 14 bases in between.

The chain joins TRBV6-1 to TRBJ1-1, with a possible D match to TRBD1 (5 bases). Germline CDR1 and CDR2: MNHNS and SASEGT. V dropped 7 bases and J dropped 3 bases, with 15 bases sitting between them. This CDR3 is built from 14 residues. The CDR3 sequence is CASTIRVLDTEAFF. As DNA, the CDR3 is TGTGCCAGCACCATCAGGGTATTGGACACTGAAGCTTTCTTT.

This clonotype appeared many times. The chain uses TRBV12-3 or TRBV12-4 and TRBJ2-1, with TRBD2 matching 7 bases. Trimming cost V 3 bases and J 4 bases; bases outside gene matches: 6. The CDR3 extends over 15 amino acids. In DNA form, the CDR3 reads TGTGCCAGCAGTTTCCAGACTAGCAGATACAATGAGCAGTTCTTC. It translates to CASSFQTSRYNEQFF.

The J gene is TRBJ2-5, the V gene TRBV3-1; the match to TRBD2 covers 8 bases. This CDR3 has 17 amino acids. CDR1 is LGHDT, CDR2 YNNKEL, per germline (reference sequence). V lost 0 bases, J lost 2 bases, and 8 bases stayed unmatched. The CDR3 coding sequence is TGTGCCAGCAGCCAAGATCGGATAGCGGGAAGTCAAGAGACCCAGTACTTC. Its translation: CASSQDRIAGSQETQYF.

The rearrangement joins TRBV28 to TRBJ1-2; 11 bases line up with TRBD1. J was trimmed by 4 bases and V by 5 bases; bases with no gene match: 6. Germline loops: CDR1 MDHEN, CDR2 SYDVKM. The CDR3 consists of 15 residues. The CDR3: CASSQWTGGTYGYTF. CDR3 sequence (DNA): TGTGCCAGCAGTCAGTGGACAGGGGGCACCTATGGCTACACCTTC.

The rearrangement uses TRBV11-2 and TRBJ1-1; TRBD1 is a possible D gene (6 bases). Per germline, CDR1 SGHAT and CDR2 FQNNGV. The CDR3 length is 16 residues. V gave up 4 bases and J gave up 1 base, with 16 bases separating them. The CDR3 here is CASSSSAWGANTEAFF. The CDR3 DNA reads as TGTGCCAGCAGCTCCTCCGCGTGGGGGGCGAACACTGAAGCTTTCTTT.

This clonotype was detected many times. The J gene is TRBJ2-7, the V gene TRBV11-2; 11 bases are a match to TRBD2. This CDR3 spans 14 amino acids. With V trimmed by 5 bases and J by 5 bases, 5 bases remained unmatched. CDR1 and CDR2 (germline): SGHAT, FQNNGV. The CDR3 spells CASSVFSGRDEQYF. The CDR3, as DNA: TGTGCCAGCAGCGTGTTTAGCGGGAGGGACGAGCAGTACTTC.

This clonotype was observed a handful of times. V is TRBV5-1 and J is TRBJ2-5, with TRBD2 as a possible D gene (6 bases). The CDR3 covers 16 residues. Trimming removed 3 bases from V and 5 bases from J, with 20 bases in between. The germline CDR1 and CDR2 sequences are SGHRS and YFSETQ. CDR3 nucleotide sequence: TGCGCCAGCAGCTCCCCCCGCGGGACGGTTGGTGAGACCCAGTACTTC. Amino acids: CASSSPRGTVGETQYF.

The chain carries TRBV14 and TRBJ2-6; D possibly corresponds to TRBD1 (6 bases). Trimming shortened V by 0 bases and J by 0 bases, and 12 bases separated the two germline ends. CDR1 SGHDN and CDR2 FVKESK come from the germline V gene. The CDR3 length is 18 residues. CDR3 bases: TGTGCCAGCAGCCAAGATCTGGACAGTCGCTCTGGGGCCAACGTCCTGACTTTC. Amino acid sequence: CASSQDLDSRSGANVLTF.

V usage is TRBV2 and J usage is TRBJ2-3, with D unresolved. The CDR3 covers 14 residues. Trimming shortened V by 6 bases and J by 0 bases, and 10 bases separated the two germline ends. Germline V gene data show CDR1 as SNHLY and CDR2 as FYNNEI. The CDR3: CASRTATSTDTQYF. The CDR3 DNA sequence: TGTGCCAGCAGAACGGCGACTAGCACAGATACGCAGTATTTT.

This clonotype was counted ten times or more. The genes are TRBV11-1 and TRBJ2-3, with a possible D match to TRBD1 (5 bases). The V end was cut by 1 base, the J end by 4 bases, with 12 bases between. Per germline, CDR1 SGHAT and CDR2 FQDESV (reference sequence). The CDR3 is made up of 15 amino acids. CDR3 DNA sequence: TGTGCCAGCAGCTTAGGAAGACAACAGGCAGATACGCAGTATTTT. Its translation: CASSLGRQQADTQYF.

This clonotype came up many times. The CDR3 bases are TGTGCCAGCAGTCGGACGGGGGATGGGGGCAATGAGCAGTTCTTC. Protein sequence: CASSRTGDGGNEQFF. This rearrangement joins TRBV28 to TRBJ2-1; tentatively, D is TRBD2 (6 bases). This CDR3 has 15 amino acids. V shed 5 bases and J shed 6 bases, with 17 bases lying between them. Germline loops: CDR1 MDHEN, CDR2 SYDVKM. Full variable domain (rest looked up from reference TRBV28 and TRBJ2-1): DVKVTQSSRYLVKRTGEKVFLECVQDMDHENMFWYRQDPGLGLRLIYFSYDVKMKEKGDIPEGYSVSREKKERFSLILESASTNQTSMYLCASSRTGDGGNEQFFGPGTRLTVL.

Here the CDR3 DNA reads TGTGCCAGCAGTGAGAAGGTGCGGCCTTTGGAGACCCAGTACTTC. Its protein product is CASSEKVRPLETQYF. The chain couples TRBV2 to TRBJ2-5, with D unresolved. This CDR3 comprises 15 residues. Germline CDR1 reads SNHLY; CDR2 reads FYNNEI. Trimming took 3 bases from V and 5 from J, leaving 16 bases between them.

Of note for this clonotype: Given a much more abundant clone one base away, this may be a read error. This sequence joins TRBV18 and TRBJ1-1; no firm D call. The CDR3 is 14 amino acids. The V gene's germline CDR1 is KGHSH and CDR2 LQKENI. DNA for the CDR3: TGTGCCAGGTCACCACCTGATGTGAACACTGAAGCTTTCTTT. The encoded protein is CARSPPDVNTEAFF.

This rearrangement joins TRBV27 to TRBJ2-1; 13 bases are a match to TRBD2. Trimming at V came to 5 bases and at J to 8 bases, leaving 3 bases not matched to a gene. Germline assignment: CDR1 MNHEY and CDR2 SMNVEV (reference sequence). This CDR3 spans 14 amino acids. CDR3 residues: CASSRTSGSHEQFF. The DNA for the CDR3 is TGTGCCAGCAGTAGGACTAGCGGGAGCCATGAGCAGTTCTTC.